This note documents a single T cell receptor beta chain sequence. Its cognate antigen is unknown. The data originate from a study of cytomegalovirus exposure and HLA in healthy donors. Study-level information: Earlier sequencing of about 179 million T cells yielded 120 million or so unique TCR beta sequences. Overall study findings and caveats: In a later analysis, TCR association rates varied by HLA locus: DRB1 most, HLA-C fewest.

PCR employed 60 Vbeta and 13 Jbeta primers. Clones were sequenced by immunoSEQ multiplex PCR, and TCRdb holds only the in-frame ones, with some missing. The sample consists of over 150,000 clones, 65% to 85% of them appearing once. Nominal health characterized the donors when sampled, though unrecorded immune exposures were likely. CDR1 and CDR2 (germline): SNHLY, FYNNEI. This CDR3 has 13 residues. V lost 4 bases and J 8 bases, leaving 11 bases between the germline ends. Sequences were obtained from PBMCs. This chain joins TRBV2 and TRBJ1-4, with a tentative D call TRBD1 (6 bases). The clonotype comes from a woman in her twenties or thirties in good health and CMV-seronegative. For the CDR3, the DNA is TGTGCCAGCAGTGGGACAGTTGGCGAAAAACTGTTTTTT. As protein: CASSGTVGEKLFF. Full variable domain (outside the CDR3, taken from reference TRBV2 and TRBJ1-4): EPEVTQTPSHQVTQMGQEVILRCVPISNHLYFYWYRQILGQKVEFLVSFYNNEISEKSEIFDDQFSVERPDGSNFTLKIRSTKLEDSAMYFCASSGTVGEKLFFGSGTQLSVL.